These 18 T cell receptor beta chains were all obtained from the same sample, sequenced in a study of T cell responses to AZD1222 COVID-19 vaccine. TCRdb's table, derived via immunoSEQ multiplex PCR, lists solely in-frame clones and lacks some. Of about 170,000 clones in the sample, over 85% were seen once. The input for sequencing was peripheral blood, taken on day 0 of AZD1222 vaccination. All receptors derive from an adult in good health.

This chain connects TRBV6-5 to TRBJ1-6; no clear D gene. The CDR3 is made up of 12 amino acids. Trimming took 6 bases from V and 10 from J, leaving 10 bases between them. Germline CDR1 reads MNHEY; CDR2 reads SVGAGI. For the CDR3, the DNA is TGTGCCAGCAGGGTGATAGGGTCACCCCTCCACTTT. Protein: CASRVIGSPLHF.

The gene calls are TRBV4-2 and TRBJ1-3; D gene ambiguous. Trimming left V 0 bases short and J 0 bases short, with 12 bases between. CDR1 and CDR2 from the germline V gene are LGHNA and YNFKEQ. The CDR3 length is 17 residues. The CDR3 DNA reads as TGTGCCAGCAGCCAAGAGGGTCCAGGCCGCTCTGGAAACACCATATATTTT. It translates to CASSQEGPGRSGNTIYF.

V usage is TRBV29-1 and J usage is TRBJ1-4; 10 bases line up with TRBD1. V lost 7 bases, J lost 7 bases, and 6 bases stayed unmatched. Germline V CDR1 and CDR2: SQVTM, ANQGSEA. The CDR3 spans 13 residues. CDR3 sequence: CSAKDRGGEKLFF. Here the CDR3 DNA reads TGCAGCGCCAAGGACAGGGGGGGTGAAAAACTGTTTTTT.

The chain carries TRBV6-5 and TRBJ2-3, with 10 nucleotides matching TRBD1. After removal of 5 bases from V and 4 bases from J, the junction contained 3 bases not matched to a gene. CDR1 is MNHEY and CDR2 is SVGAGI in the germline V gene. CDR3 length equals 14 residues. DNA of the CDR3: TGTGCCAGCAGTCGGACAGGGGGGGCAGATACGCAGTATTTT. It translates to CASSRTGGADTQYF.

The V call is TRBV15, the J call TRBJ2-3; 9 bases are shared with TRBD1. The junction had 8 bases not matched to a gene; V was cut back by 5 bases and J by 2 bases. The CDR3 is made up of 16 amino acids. The V gene's germline CDR1 is LNHNV and CDR2 YYDKDF (reference sequence). This chain's CDR3 is CATSEYGTGFTDTQYF. CDR3 bases: TGTGCCACCAGCGAGTACGGGACAGGGTTCACAGATACGCAGTATTTT.

The chain links TRBV4-1 to TRBJ1-1; the D gene is possibly TRBD1 (6 bases). The CDR3 contains 13 residues. The V end lost 0 bases, the J end lost 8 bases, and 10 bases lay between the germline ends. Germline V CDR1 and CDR2: MGHRA, YSYEKL. The DNA for the CDR3 is TGCGCCAGCAGCCAAGATCGGCAGGGGGAAGCTTTCTTT. Protein: CASSQDRQGEAFF.

The V and J genes are TRBV10-2 and TRBJ2-7; the match to TRBD2 covers 10 bases. The CDR3 consists of 14 residues. The V segment lost 9 bases and the J segment 3 bases; nucleotides outside the gene matches: 8. CDR1 and CDR2 from the germline V gene are WSHSY and SAAADI. The CDR3 here is CASSQREGLYEQYF. The CDR3 DNA is TGCGCCAGTTCCCAGCGGGAGGGCCTCTACGAGCAGTACTTC.

The chain recombines TRBV6-1 with TRBJ2-2; 9 bases fit TRBD1. The CDR3 runs 19 residues. V shed 4 bases and J 5 bases; nucleotides not matched to a gene: 17. Germline loops: CDR1 MNHNS, CDR2 SASEGT. CDR3 protein: CASSGERSGTGKRTGELFF. CDR3 DNA sequence: TGTGCCAGCAGTGGCGAGCGCTCCGGGACAGGGAAAAGAACCGGGGAGCTGTTTTTT.

CDR3 sequence: CASNYGGPSSGREQYF. DNA for the CDR3: TGTGCCAGTAATTATGGCGGTCCTTCGTCGGGACGCGAGCAGTACTTC. This sequence joins TRBV19 and TRBJ2-7; the D gene could be TRBD1 or TRBD2 (5 bases each). The CDR3 contains 16 residues. Trimming cost V 7 bases and J 6 bases, with 25 bases left between them. Germline CDR1 reads LNHDA; CDR2 reads SQIVND (reference sequence).

In its sample, this clone was seen a few times. This chain connects TRBV12-3 or TRBV12-4 to TRBJ1-2; perhaps TRBD1 as D (5 bases). V shed 6 bases and J shed 6 bases, with 11 bases lying between them. CDR3 size: 12 residues. The CDR3 DNA sequence: TGTGCCAGCAGCCCCGGGGGGGATGGCTACACCTTC. Its translation is CASSPGGDGYTF.

The chain carries TRBV7-9 and TRBJ2-3, with 7 bases fitting TRBD2. In germline, CDR1 is SEHNR, CDR2 FQNEAQ (reference sequence). This CDR3 comprises 15 residues. Germline trimming cut 6 bases from V and 0 bases from J; bases unmatched to any gene: 6. In nucleotides, the CDR3 is TGTGCCAGCAGTTCGCGGGGGACTAGCACAGATACGCAGTATTTT. Encoded protein: CASSSRGTSTDTQYF.

The chain carries TRBV30 and TRBJ1-5; D remains ambiguous. The ends were cut back, 2 bases at V and 0 bases at J, with 5 bases in the middle. The CDR3 runs to 13 residues. The germline V gene has CDR1 GTSNPN and CDR2 SVGIG (reference sequence). Here the CDR3 reads CAWSTYSNQPQHF. The DNA for the CDR3 is TGTGCCTGGAGTACTTATAGCAATCAGCCCCAGCATTTT.

The CDR3 spells CASSPVRDRFYNEQFF. The CDR3 nucleotides read TGTGCCAGCAGCCCGGTTCGGGACAGGTTTTACAATGAGCAGTTCTTC. The rearrangement links TRBV7-2 to TRBJ2-1; 8 positions agree with TRBD1. The ends lost 5 bases at V and 4 bases at J; junction bases unmatched: 10. Per the germline V gene, CDR1 is SGHTA and CDR2 is FQGNSA. The CDR3 is 16 residues long.

This clone occurred a few times. The V call is TRBV30, the J call TRBJ1-2, with D perhaps TRBD1 (5 bases). CDR1 is GTSNPN, CDR2 SVGIG, per germline (reference sequence). There are 12 residues in the CDR3. V was shortened by 3 bases and J by 7 bases, with 12 bases between the two germline ends. This CDR3 reads CAWSRQTGGYTF. In DNA, the CDR3 is TGTGCCTGGAGCCGACAGACGGGTGGCTACACCTTC.

V and J are TRBV4-3 and TRBJ2-3, with 9 bases fitting TRBD2. The V gene's germline CDR1 is LGHNA and CDR2 YSLEER. There are 18 residues in the CDR3. The V gene end was trimmed by 1 base and the J gene end by 4 bases; junction bases not matched to a gene: 12. DNA of the CDR3: TGCGCCAGCAGCCAAGTGCAGCGGGGGGCCGGGGGTTCAGATACGCAGTATTTT. Its translation is CASSQVQRGAGGSDTQYF.

The chain recombines TRBV2 with TRBJ1-1; 7 bases are a match to TRBD1. Germline assignment: CDR1 SNHLY and CDR2 FYNNEI. The V segment lost 4 bases and the J segment 0 bases; nucleotides outside the gene matches: 17. The CDR3 extends over 19 amino acids. The CDR3 region has the DNA TGTGCCAGCAGTGGTAAGGGGGCCTGGAGTCTGACCATGAACACTGAAGCTTTCTTT. Translating it yields CASSGKGAWSLTMNTEAFF.

The chain joins TRBV4-2 to TRBJ2-2; D possibly corresponds to TRBD1 (6 bases). The germline gives CDR1 LGHNA, CDR2 YNFKEQ. The CDR3 runs 15 residues. The V end lost 0 bases, the J end lost 4 bases, and 9 bases lay between the germline ends. The CDR3 nucleotides read TGTGCCAGCAGCCAAGAAGGGGGTGGCACCGGGGAGCTGTTTTTT. Translating it yields CASSQEGGGTGELFF.

The chain recombines TRBV2 with TRBJ1-6; D gene unclear. V was pared by 4 bases and J by 7 bases, with 11 bases between. From germline, CDR1 is SNHLY and CDR2 FYNNEI. The CDR3 is 14 amino acids. CDR3 region: CASSGFLPNSPLHF. The CDR3, as DNA: TGTGCCAGCAGTGGATTCCTACCCAATTCACCCCTCCACTTT.